The table lists the clone carrying this T cell receptor (beta chain) with many counts. Its antigen is not known. Template material for amplifying TCR beta CDR3 regions consisted of RNA transcripts. An initial round of RT-PCR targeting the TCR CDR3 relied on the HTBI primer set. MiXCR, run by TCRdb on the multiplex PCR reads, gives a single entry per CDR3 protein. The sample holds about 160,000 distinct CDR3 sequences; just under 9.5% are singletons and the top ten take approximately 20%. The data stem from a study of T cells in Graves' hyperthyroidism and ophthalmopathy. Germline CDR1 GTSNPN, CDR2 SVGIG (reference sequence). The CDR3 sequence is 17 residues long. Trimming cost V 8 bases and J 3 bases; bases outside gene matches: 18. Study-wide points: From stable hyperthyroidism, ophthalmopathy was separated by a 13 V-J model.

The rearrangement joins TRBV30 to TRBJ2-2; 7 nucleotides match TRBD2. The sequencing sample was made of blood. This receptor was taken from a woman aged 18-29 years with Graves' hyperthyroidism that later progressed to Graves' ophthalmopathy. CDR3 in amino acids: CAMESWEGIGDTGELFF. The CDR3 DNA reads as TGTGCCATGGAATCTTGGGAGGGGATCGGGGACACCGGGGAGCTGTTTTTT.